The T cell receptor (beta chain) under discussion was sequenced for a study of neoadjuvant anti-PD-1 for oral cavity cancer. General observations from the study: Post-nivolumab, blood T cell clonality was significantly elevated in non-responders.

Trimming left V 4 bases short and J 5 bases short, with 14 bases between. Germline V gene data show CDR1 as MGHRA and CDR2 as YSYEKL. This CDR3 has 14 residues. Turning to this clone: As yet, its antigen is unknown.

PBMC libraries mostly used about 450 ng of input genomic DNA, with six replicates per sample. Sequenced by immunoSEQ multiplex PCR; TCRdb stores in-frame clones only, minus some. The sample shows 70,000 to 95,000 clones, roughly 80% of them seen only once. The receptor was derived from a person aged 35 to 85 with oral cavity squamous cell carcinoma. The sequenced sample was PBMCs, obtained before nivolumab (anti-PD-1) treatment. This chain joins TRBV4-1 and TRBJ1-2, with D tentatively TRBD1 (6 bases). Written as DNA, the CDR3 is TGCGCCAGCAGCCTTCTACAGGGCCTTTATGGCTACACCTTC. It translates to CASSLLQGLYGYTF.